This T cell receptor beta chain was identified during a study of blood T cell repertoires in COVID-19 (dated by TCRdb to about 2020). For context, the study as a whole: Samples from collaborators originated in the United States, Italy and Spain and spanned both the acute and convalescent phases of COVID-19. The material from the prospective study consisted of cDNA or gDNA derived from T cells, B-cell-depleted T cells, or PBMCs. Subjects who had been exposed to COVID-19, were actively infected with it, or had recovered from it provided the deeply sampled blood TCRbeta repertoires that made up the dataset. The repertoires were released in a freely available public database meant as a resource for research on the immune response to SARS-CoV-2. Samples were obtained from the ongoing ImmuneRACE study (first 160 participants) and from 1,254 subjects provided by 6 global collaborators. The sample metadata nearly always contained a de-identified subject ID, COVID-19 status, age in years and sex. Where available, HLA class I and class II types were taken from metadata supplied by the sample provider and were not determined by assay-based typing.

This clone was counted a single time. Its antigen is still unknown. Base qualities are not at hand, and no much larger clone is one base apart. TCRbeta CDR3 regions were amplified from genomic DNA using the immunoSEQ Assay, a bias-controlled multiplex PCR. The paper's data handling went like this. Nucleated cell counts per sample were estimated from amplification of reference gene primers within the assay. To quantify the absolute abundance of each unique TCRbeta CDR3 rearrangement, sequence reads were collapsed and filtered. For each sample, productive Simpson clonality was calculated as the square root of Simpson's diversity index across productive rearrangements. The table comes from immuneACCESS by way of TCRdb, which keeps in-frame sequences with V and J called. Part of the clones is missing from these tables; in studies checked, under half for an unresolved V gene and the rest for unknown reasons. The V and J calls and clone size were taken over from that table, and D and trimming were inferred from the DNA. The sample data list about 250,000 clones, and around four fifths of these were observed just once. Roughly 5.7% of the sample is held by the ten biggest clonotypes.

Collaborating institutions collected whole blood in K2EDTA tubes following their own protocols. For TCRbeta analysis, collaborators shipped samples as frozen whole blood, isolated PBMCs, or DNA extracted from either of those sample types. The paper as a whole reports these results and caveats: The amount of clinical and demographic metadata varied by source and participant and was provided uncurated.

According to the germline V gene, CDR1 reads SGHRS and CDR2 reads YFSETQ. From cysteine to phenylalanine, the CDR3 is 14 amino acids long. CDR3 DNA only is kept here, 42 bases in frame from base 1. V ends up 5 bases short and J 6 bases short, with an unmatched junction base count of 9. The chain is made from TRBV5-1 and TRBJ2-3; 7 bases in the junction line up with TRBD2. The sample consisted of peripheral blood. The receptor was isolated from a man older than 75 with acute or convalescent COVID-19. At the DNA level, the sequence is TGCGCCAGCAGTACGGGGGGAACGGGGGATACGCAGTATTTT. Translated, it gives CASSTGGTGDTQYF.